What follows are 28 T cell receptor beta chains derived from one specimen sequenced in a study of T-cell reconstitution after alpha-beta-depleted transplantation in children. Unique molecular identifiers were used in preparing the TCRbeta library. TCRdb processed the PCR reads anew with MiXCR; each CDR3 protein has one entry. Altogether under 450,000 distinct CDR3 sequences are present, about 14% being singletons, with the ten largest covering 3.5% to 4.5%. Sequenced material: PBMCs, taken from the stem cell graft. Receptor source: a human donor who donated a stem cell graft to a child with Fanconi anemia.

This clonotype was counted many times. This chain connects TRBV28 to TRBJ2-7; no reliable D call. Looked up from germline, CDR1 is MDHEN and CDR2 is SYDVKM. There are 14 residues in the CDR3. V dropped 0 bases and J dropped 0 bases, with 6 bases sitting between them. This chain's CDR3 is CASSLWASSYEQYV. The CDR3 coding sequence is TGTGCCAGCAGTTTATGGGCAAGCTCCTACGAGCAGTACGTC.

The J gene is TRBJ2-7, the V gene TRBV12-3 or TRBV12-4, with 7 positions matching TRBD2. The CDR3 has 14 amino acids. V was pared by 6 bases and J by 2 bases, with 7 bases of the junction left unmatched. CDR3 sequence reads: CASRPSGAPYEQYF. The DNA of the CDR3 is TGTGCCAGCAGACCGAGCGGGGCCCCCTACGAGCAGTACTTC.

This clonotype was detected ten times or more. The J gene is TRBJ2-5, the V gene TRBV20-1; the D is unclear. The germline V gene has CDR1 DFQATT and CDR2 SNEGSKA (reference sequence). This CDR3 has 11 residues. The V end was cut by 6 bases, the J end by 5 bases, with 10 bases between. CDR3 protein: CSAIKQETQYF. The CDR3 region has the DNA TGCAGTGCGATTAAGCAGGAGACCCAGTACTTC.

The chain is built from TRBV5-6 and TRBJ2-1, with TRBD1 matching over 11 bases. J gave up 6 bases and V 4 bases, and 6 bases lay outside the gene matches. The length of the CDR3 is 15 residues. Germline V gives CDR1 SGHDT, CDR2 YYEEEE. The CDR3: CASSLGQGVPNEQFF. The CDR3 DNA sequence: TGTGCCAGCAGCCTGGGACAGGGGGTCCCCAATGAGCAGTTCTTC.

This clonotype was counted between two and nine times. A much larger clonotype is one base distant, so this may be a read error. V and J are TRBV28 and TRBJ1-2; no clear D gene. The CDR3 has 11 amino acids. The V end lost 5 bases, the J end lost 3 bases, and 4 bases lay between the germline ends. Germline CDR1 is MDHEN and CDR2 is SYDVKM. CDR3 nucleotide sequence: TGTGCCAGCAGTATAGACTATGGCTACACCTTC. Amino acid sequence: CASSIDYGYTF.

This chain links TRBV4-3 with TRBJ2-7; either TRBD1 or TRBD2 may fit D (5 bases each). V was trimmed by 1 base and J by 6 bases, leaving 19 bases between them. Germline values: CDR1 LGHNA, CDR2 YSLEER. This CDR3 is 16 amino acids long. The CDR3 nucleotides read TGCGCCAGCAGCCAAGTGGAGAACAGGAGGTCTGGCGAGCAGTACGTC. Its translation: CASSQVENRRSGEQYV.

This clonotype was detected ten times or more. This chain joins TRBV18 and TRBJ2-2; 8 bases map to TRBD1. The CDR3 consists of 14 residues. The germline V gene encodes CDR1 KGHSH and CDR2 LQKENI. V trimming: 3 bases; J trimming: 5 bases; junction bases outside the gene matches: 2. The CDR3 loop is CASSPTGETGELFF. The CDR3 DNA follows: TGTGCCAGCTCACCGACAGGGGAGACCGGGGAGCTGTTTTTT.

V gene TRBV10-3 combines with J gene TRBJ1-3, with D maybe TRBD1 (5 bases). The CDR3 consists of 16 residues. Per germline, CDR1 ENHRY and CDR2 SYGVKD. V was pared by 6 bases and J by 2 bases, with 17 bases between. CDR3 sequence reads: CAISGATKEAGNTIYF. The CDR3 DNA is TGTGCCATCAGCGGGGCTACGAAGGAGGCTGGAAACACCATATATTTT.

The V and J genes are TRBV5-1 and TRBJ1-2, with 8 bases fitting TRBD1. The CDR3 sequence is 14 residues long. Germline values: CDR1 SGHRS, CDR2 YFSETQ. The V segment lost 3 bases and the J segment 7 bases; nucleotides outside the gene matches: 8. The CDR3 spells CASSSPGGAGGYTF. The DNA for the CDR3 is TGCGCCAGCAGCTCCCCAGGGGGCGCCGGTGGCTACACCTTC.

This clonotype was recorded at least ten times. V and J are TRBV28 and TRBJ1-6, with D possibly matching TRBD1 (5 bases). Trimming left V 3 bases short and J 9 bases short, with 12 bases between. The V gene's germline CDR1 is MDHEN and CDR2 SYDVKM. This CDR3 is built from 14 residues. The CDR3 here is CASSFAQGGSPLHF. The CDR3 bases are TGTGCCAGCAGTTTCGCCCAGGGAGGTTCACCCCTCCACTTT.

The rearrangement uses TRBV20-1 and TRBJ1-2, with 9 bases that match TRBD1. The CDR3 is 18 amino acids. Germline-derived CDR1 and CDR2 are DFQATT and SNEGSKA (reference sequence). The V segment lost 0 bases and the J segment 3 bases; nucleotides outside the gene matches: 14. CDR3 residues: CSAREPPPTGGEDYGYTF. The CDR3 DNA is TGCAGTGCTAGAGAACCTCCTCCAACAGGGGGCGAAGACTATGGCTACACCTTC.

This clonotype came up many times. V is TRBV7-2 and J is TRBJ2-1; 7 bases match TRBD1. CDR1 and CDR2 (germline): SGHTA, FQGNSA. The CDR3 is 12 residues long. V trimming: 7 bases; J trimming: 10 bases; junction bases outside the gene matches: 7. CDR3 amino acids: CASNIGTAEQFF. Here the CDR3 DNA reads TGTGCCAGCAACATAGGGACAGCCGAGCAGTTCTTC.

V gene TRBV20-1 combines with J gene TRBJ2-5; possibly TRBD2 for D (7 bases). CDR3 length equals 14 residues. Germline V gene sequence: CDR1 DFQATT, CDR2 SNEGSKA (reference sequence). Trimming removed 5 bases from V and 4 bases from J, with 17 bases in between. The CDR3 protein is CSAYTIGGGETQYF. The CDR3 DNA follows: TGCAGTGCTTATACCATAGGGGGGGGAGAGACCCAGTACTTC.

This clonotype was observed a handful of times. CDR3 amino acids: CASSQKLFTGELFF. The CDR3 nucleotides are TGTGCCAGCTCACAAAAACTTTTCACCGGGGAGCTGTTTTTT. The genes are TRBV18 and TRBJ2-2; D uncertain. The germline gives CDR1 KGHSH, CDR2 LQKENI. The CDR3 loop spans 14 amino acids. V was trimmed by 4 bases and J by 4 bases, leaving 10 bases between them.

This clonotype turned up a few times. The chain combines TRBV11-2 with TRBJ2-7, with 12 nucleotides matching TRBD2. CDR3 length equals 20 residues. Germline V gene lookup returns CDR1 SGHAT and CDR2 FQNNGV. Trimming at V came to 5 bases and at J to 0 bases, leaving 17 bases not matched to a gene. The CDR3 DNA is TGTGCCAGCAGCGCCGGCGCTAGCGGGGGGGCCTATCGCGCCTCCTACGAGCAGTACTTC. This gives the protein CASSAGASGGAYRASYEQYF.

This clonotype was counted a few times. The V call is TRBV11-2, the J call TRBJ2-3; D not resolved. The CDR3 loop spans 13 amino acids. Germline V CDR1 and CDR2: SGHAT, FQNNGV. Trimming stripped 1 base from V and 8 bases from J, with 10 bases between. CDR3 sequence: CASSLGGGRTQYF. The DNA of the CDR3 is TGTGCCAGCAGCTTAGGTGGCGGTCGTACGCAGTATTTT. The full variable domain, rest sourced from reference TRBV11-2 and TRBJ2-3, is EAGVAQSPRYKIIEKRQSVAFWCNPISGHATLYWYQQILGQGPKLLIQFQNNGVVDDSQLPKDRFSAERLKGVDSTLKIQPAKLEDSAVYLCASSLGGGRTQYFGPGTRLTVL.

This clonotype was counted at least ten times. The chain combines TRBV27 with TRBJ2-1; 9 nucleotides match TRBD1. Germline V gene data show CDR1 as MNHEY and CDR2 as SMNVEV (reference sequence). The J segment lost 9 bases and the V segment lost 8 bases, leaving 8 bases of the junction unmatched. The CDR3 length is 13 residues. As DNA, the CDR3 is TGTGCCAGCTGGCCGGGACAGGGAGGTGAGCAGTTCTTC. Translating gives CASWPGQGGEQFF.

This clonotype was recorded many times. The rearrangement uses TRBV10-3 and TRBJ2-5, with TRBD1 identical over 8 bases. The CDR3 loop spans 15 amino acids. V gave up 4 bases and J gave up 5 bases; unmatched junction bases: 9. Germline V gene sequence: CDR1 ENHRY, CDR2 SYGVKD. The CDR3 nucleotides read TGTGCCATCAGTGGGACGGACAGGGCAGGGGAGACCCAGTACTTC. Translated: CAISGTDRAGETQYF.

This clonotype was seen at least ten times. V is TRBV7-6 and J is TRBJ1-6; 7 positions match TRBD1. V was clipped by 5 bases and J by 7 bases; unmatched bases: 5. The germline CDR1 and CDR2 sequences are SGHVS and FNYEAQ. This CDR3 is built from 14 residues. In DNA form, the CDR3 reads TGTGCCAGCAGCCTCGGGACAGAGAATTCACCCCTCCACTTT. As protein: CASSLGTENSPLHF.

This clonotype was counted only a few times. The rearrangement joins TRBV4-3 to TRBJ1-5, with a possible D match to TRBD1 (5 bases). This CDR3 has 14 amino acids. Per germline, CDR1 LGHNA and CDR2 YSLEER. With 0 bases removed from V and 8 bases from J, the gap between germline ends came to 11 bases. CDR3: CASSQDRGRKPQHF. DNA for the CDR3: TGCGCCAGCAGCCAAGATCGGGGGAGAAAGCCCCAGCATTTT.

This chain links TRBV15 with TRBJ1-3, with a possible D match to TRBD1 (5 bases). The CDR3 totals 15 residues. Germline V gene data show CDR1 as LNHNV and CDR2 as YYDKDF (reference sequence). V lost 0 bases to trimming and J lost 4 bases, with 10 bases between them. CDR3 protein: CATSREGAVGNTIYF. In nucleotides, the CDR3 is TGTGCCACCAGCAGAGAAGGGGCCGTCGGAAACACCATATATTTT.

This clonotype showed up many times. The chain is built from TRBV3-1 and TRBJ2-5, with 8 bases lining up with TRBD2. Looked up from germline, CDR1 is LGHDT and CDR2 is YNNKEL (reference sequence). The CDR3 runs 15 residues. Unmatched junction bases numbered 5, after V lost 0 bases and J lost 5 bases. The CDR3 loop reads CASSQDGLAGETQYF. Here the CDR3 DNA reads TGTGCCAGCAGCCAAGACGGACTAGCCGGGGAGACCCAGTACTTC.

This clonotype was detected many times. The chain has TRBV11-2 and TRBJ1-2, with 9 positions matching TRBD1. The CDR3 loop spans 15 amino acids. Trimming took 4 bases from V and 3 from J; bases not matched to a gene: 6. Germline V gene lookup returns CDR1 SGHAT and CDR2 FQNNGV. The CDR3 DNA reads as TGTGCCAGCAGCTCCTCACAGGGGGCTGACTATGGCTACACCTTC. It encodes CASSSSQGADYGYTF.

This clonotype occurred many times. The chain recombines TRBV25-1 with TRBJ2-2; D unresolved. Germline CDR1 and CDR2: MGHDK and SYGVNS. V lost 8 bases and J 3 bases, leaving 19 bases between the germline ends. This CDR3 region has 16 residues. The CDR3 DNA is TGTGCCAGCCTCCCTGGTGTAGGTGCGGACACCGGGGAGCTGTTTTTT. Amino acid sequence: CASLPGVGADTGELFF. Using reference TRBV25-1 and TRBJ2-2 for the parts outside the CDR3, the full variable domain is EADIYQTPRYLVIGTGKKITLECSQTMGHDKMYWYQQDPGMELHLIHYSYGVNSTEKGDLSSESTVSRIRTEHFPLTLESARPSHTSQYLCASLPGVGADTGELFFGEGSRLTVL.

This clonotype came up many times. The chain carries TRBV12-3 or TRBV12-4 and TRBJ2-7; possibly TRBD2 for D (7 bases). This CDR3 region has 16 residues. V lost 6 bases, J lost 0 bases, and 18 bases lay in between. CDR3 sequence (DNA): TGTGCCAGCAGCCCGGGGGGACATAGGAGCTCCTACGAGCAGTACTTC. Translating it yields CASSPGGHRSSYEQYF.

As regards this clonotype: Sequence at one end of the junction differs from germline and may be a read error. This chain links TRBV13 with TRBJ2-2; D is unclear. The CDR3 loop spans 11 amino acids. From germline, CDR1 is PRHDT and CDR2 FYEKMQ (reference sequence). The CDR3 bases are TGTGCCAGCTGCTTAGACGGGGAGCTGTTTTTT. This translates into CASCLDGELFF.

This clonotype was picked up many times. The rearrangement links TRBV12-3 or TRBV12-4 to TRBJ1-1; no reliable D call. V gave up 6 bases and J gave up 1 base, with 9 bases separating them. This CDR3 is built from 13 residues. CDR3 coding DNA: TGTGCCAGCAGCTTACAACAGAACACTGAAGCTTTCTTT. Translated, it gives CASSLQQNTEAFF.

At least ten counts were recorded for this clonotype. DNA of the CDR3: TGTGCCAGCAGCTCTTTGACTAGCGGGGGCGCAGATACGCAGTATTTT. Its protein is CASSSLTSGGADTQYF. The chain employs TRBV7-2 and TRBJ2-3, with TRBD2 identical over 12 bases. Trimming took 4 bases from V and 4 from J; bases not matched to a gene: 6. The CDR3 sequence is 16 residues long. Germline V gives CDR1 SGHTA, CDR2 FQGNSA.